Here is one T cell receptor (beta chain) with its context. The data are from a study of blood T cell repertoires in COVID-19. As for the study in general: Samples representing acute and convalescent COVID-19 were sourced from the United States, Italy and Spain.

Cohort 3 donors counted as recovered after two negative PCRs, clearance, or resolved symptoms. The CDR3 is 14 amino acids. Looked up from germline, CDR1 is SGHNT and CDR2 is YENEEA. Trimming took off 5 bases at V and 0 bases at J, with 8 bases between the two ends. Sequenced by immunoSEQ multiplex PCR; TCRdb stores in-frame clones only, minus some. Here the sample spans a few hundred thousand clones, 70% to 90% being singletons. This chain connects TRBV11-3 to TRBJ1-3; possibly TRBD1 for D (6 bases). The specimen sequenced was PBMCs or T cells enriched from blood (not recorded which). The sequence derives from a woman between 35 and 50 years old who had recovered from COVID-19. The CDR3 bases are TGTGCCAGCAGCCGGGACATCTCTGGAAACACCATATATTTT. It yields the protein CASSRDISGNTIYF.